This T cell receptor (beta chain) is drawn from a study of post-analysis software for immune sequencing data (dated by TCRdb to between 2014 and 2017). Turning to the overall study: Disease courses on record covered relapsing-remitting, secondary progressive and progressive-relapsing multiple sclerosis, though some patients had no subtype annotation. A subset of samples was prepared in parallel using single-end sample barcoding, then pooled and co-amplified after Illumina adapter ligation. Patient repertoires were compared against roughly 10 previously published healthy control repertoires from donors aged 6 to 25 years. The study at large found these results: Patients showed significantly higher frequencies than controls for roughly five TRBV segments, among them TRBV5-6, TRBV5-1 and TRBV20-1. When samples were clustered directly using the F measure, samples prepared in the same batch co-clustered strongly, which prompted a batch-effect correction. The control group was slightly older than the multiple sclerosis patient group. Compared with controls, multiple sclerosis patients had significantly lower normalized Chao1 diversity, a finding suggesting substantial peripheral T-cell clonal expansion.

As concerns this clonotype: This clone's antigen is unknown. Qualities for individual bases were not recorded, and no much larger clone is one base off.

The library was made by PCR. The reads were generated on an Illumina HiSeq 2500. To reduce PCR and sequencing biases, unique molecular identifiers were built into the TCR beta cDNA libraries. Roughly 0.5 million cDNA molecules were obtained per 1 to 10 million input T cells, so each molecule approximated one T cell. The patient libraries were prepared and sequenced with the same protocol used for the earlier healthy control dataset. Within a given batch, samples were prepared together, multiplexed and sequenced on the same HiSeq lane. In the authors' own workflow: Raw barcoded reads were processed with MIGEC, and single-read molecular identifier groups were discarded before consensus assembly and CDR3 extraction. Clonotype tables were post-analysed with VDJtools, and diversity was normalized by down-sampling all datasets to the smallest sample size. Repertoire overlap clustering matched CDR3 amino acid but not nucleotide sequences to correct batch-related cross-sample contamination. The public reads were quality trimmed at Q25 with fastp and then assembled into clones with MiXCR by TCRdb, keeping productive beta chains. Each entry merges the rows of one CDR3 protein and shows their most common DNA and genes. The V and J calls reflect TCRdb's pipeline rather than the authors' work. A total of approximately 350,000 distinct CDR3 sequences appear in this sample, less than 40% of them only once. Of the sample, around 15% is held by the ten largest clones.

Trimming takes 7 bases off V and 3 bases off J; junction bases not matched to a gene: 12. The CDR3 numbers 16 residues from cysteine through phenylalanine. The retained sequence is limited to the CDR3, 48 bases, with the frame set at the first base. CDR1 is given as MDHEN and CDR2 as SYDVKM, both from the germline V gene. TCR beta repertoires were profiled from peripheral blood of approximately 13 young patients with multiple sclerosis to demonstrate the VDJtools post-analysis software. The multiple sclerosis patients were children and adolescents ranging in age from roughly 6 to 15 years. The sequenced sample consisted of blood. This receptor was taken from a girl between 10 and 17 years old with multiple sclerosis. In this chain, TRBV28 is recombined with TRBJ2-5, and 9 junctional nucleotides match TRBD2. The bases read TGTGCCAGCATCCCTAGGGCTAGCGGGGTAGAAGAGACCCAGTACTTC. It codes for CASIPRASGVEETQYF.